This record concerns one TCR beta chain sequence. This CDR3 is 16 amino acids long. Trimming took 3 bases from V and 0 from J; bases not matched to a gene: 3. Germline loops: CDR1 SGHTA, CDR2 FQGNSA. The data derive from a study of blood T cell repertoires in COVID-19. Study as a whole: The analysed material was cDNA or gDNA that came from T cells, B-cell-depleted T cells, or PBMCs.

Some clones are missing from TCRdb's copy, which holds only in-frame ones; the method was immunoSEQ multiplex PCR. The sample lists 120,000 or so clones, about four fifths occurring once. The receptor was isolated from a man in his 70s with acute or convalescent COVID-19. The V gene is TRBV7-2, the J gene TRBJ2-3, with 10 bases fitting TRBD2. The specimen was peripheral blood. The CDR3 DNA is TGTGCCAGCAGCTTTAGCGGGAGGCTTAGCACAGATACGCAGTATTTT. Protein sequence: CASSFSGRLSTDTQYF.